This TCR beta chain was observed in a study of technical replicates of blood from a handful of donors. Method: immunoSEQ multiplex PCR; TCRdb's copy keeps in-frame clones and lacks some. The sample carries approximately 75,000 clones, approximately 97% recorded once. The length of the CDR3 is 15 residues. V shed 2 bases, J shed 6 bases, and the junction held 6 bases outside the gene matches. Per the germline V gene, CDR1 is MDHEN and CDR2 is SYDVKM. The receptor was isolated from a human donor in good health. Sequenced material: T cells isolated from PBMCs. This chain connects TRBV28 to TRBJ1-5; TRBD1 matches at 8 bases. The CDR3 loop reads CASSLAAGGSQPQHF. DNA of the CDR3: TGTGCCAGCAGTTTAGCGGCAGGGGGCAGTCAGCCCCAGCATTTT.